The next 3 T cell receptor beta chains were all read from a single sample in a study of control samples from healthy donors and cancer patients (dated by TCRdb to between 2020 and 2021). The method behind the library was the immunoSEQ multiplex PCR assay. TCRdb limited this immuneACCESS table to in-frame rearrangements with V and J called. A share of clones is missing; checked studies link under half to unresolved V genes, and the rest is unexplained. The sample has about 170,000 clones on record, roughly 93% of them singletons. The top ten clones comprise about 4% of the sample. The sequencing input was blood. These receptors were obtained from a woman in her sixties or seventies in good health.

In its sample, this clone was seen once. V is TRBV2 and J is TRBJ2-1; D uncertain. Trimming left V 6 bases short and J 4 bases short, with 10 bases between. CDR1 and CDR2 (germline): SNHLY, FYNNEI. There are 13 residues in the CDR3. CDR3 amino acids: CASRADLYNEQFF. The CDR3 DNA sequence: TGTGCCAGCAGAGCCGACTTGTACAATGAGCAGTTCTTC.

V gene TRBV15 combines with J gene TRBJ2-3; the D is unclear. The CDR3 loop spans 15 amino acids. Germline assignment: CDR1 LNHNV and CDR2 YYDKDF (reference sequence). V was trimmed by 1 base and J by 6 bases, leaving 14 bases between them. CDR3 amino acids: CATSRAGSFRDTQYF. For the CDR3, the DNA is TGTGCCACCAGCAGAGCTGGATCGTTCAGGGATACGCAGTATTTT.

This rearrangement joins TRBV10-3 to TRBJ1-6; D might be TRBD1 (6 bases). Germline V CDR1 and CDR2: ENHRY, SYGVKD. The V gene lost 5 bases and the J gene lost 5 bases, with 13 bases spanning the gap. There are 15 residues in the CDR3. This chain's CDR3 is CAISPRQVNNSPLHF. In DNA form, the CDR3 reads TGTGCCATCAGTCCCAGACAGGTTAATAATTCACCCCTCCACTTT.